Below are 8 T cell receptor beta chains sequenced from a single sample in a study of blood T cell repertoires in COVID-19. Only in-frame clones appear in the TCRdb table, and some are missing; sequencing was by immunoSEQ multiplex PCR. This table holds 70,000 or so clones, roughly three quarters found once. Material: peripheral blood. The receptors come from a man aged 55 to 70 with acute or convalescent COVID-19.

This clone has only one observation. This chain links TRBV24-1 with TRBJ2-3, with TRBD1 identical over 9 bases. J lost 2 bases, V lost 2 bases, and 1 base had no gene match. The germline CDR1 and CDR2 sequences are KGHDR and SFDVKD. The CDR3 consists of 15 residues. The CDR3 sequence: CATSDWTGDTDTQYF. The CDR3 DNA reads TGTGCCACCAGTGATTGGACAGGGGACACAGATACGCAGTATTTT.

The chain combines TRBV9 with TRBJ2-3; TRBD2 matches at 7 bases. This CDR3 is built from 19 residues. CDR1 is SGDLS, CDR2 YYNGEE, per germline. J lost 2 bases, V lost 5 bases, and 20 bases had no gene match. In DNA form, the CDR3 reads TGTGCCAGCAGTTACTCTATCGGGGAGCGGGGAGACTTCACAGATACGCAGTATTTT. Its translation: CASSYSIGERGDFTDTQYF.

There are a few counts of this clone. The chain is built from TRBV2 and TRBJ1-1; TRBD1 agrees at 7 bases. The trim removed 4 bases at V and 3 bases at J, leaving 5 bases unmatched. Germline CDR1 is SNHLY and CDR2 is FYNNEI. CDR3 length: 14 amino acids. The CDR3 nucleotides are TGTGCCAGCAGTGCCCAGGGGGGCCACACTGAAGCTTTCTTT. As protein: CASSAQGGHTEAFF. The whole variable domain, remainder taken from reference TRBV2 and TRBJ1-1, is EPEVTQTPSHQVTQMGQEVILRCVPISNHLYFYWYRQILGQKVEFLVSFYNNEISEKSEIFDDQFSVERPDGSNFTLKIRSTKLEDSAMYFCASSAQGGHTEAFFGQGTRLTVV.

This clone was counted a single time. The chain couples TRBV5-6 to TRBJ1-6, with D possibly TRBD1 on 6 matching bases. CDR1 is SGHDT, CDR2 YYEEEE, per germline. The CDR3 extends over 15 amino acids. Trimming removed 1 base from V and 7 bases from J, with 12 bases in between. Here the CDR3 reads CASSLMSGENSPLHF. CDR3 sequence (DNA): TGTGCCAGCAGCTTGATGTCAGGGGAGAATTCACCCCTCCACTTT.

V is TRBV7-2 and J is TRBJ2-1; the match to TRBD2 covers 9 bases. This CDR3 contains 16 residues. Germline assignment: CDR1 SGHTA and CDR2 FQGNSA. Trimming removed 0 bases from V and 3 bases from J; junction bases left unmatched: 3. CDR3 residues: CASSLAAAGGYNEQFF. In DNA, the CDR3 is TGTGCCAGCAGCTTAGCGGCAGCGGGGGGCTACAATGAGCAGTTCTTC.

The gene calls are TRBV4-2 and TRBJ1-2, with D possibly matching TRBD1 (5 bases). Germline V gene data show CDR1 as LGHNA and CDR2 as YNFKEQ. CDR3 size: 15 residues. V lost 0 bases and J lost 0, with 8 bases in between. The CDR3 bases are TGTGCCAGCAGCCAAGATCCGACAGCTAACTATGGCTACACCTTC. Translating gives CASSQDPTANYGYTF.

The rearrangement uses TRBV19 and TRBJ1-5; 9 bases map to TRBD1. CDR1 and CDR2 (germline): LNHDA, SQIVND (reference sequence). Trimming took 5 bases from V and 6 from J; bases not matched to a gene: 8. The CDR3 consists of 15 residues. The CDR3 nucleotides read TGTGCCAGTAGTGCCTACGACAGGGGGGCTCAGCCCCAGCATTTT. Translated, it gives CASSAYDRGAQPQHF.

The chain joins TRBV6-5 to TRBJ2-5; a weak D match, TRBD2 (6 bases). Germline CDR1 reads MNHEY; CDR2 reads SVGAGI. The V end lost 2 bases, the J end lost 1 base, and 14 bases lay between the germline ends. The CDR3 runs to 16 residues. CDR3 loop: CASSYRVGGFQETQYF. CDR3 in DNA: TGTGCCAGCAGTTACCGGGTCGGGGGATTCCAAGAGACCCAGTACTTC.